Detailed here is one TCR beta chain. Its antigen remains unknown. This specimen comes from a study of vaccination effects on CD4 cells after COVID-19. The culture ran for 10 to 11 days, and then CD4+ T cells were isolated. From March to December 2020, the person had a SARS-CoV-2 infection that was confirmed by PCR. Profiled with immunoSEQ multiplex PCR; TCRdb holds only in-frame clones, not every one. The data show roughly 60,000 clones, 72% seen once. Trimming cost V 4 bases and J 3 bases; bases outside gene matches: 6. This CDR3 has 14 amino acids. Germline CDR1 is SGHRS and CDR2 is YFSETQ. The sample was CD4+ T cells from PBMCs cultured without peptide, taken before COVID-19 vaccination. The chain recombines TRBV5-1 with TRBJ2-5, with TRBD2 matching 7 bases. This receptor was obtained from a human donor who had a prior SARS-CoV-2 infection. Here the CDR3 reads CASSPTSQKETQYF. The DNA for the CDR3 is TGCGCCAGCAGCCCGACTAGCCAAAAAGAGACCCAGTACTTC.